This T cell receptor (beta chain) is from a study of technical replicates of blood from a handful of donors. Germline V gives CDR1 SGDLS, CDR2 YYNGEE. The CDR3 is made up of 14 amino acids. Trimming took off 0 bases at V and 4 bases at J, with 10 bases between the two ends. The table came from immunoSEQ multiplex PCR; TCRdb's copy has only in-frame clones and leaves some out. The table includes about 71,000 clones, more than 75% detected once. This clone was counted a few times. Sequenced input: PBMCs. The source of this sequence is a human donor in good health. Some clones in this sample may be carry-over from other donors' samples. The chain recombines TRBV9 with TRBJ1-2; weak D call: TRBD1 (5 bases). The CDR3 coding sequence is TGTGCCAGCAGCGTAGGCGGGACTTCCTATGGCTACACCTTC. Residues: CASSVGGTSYGYTF.